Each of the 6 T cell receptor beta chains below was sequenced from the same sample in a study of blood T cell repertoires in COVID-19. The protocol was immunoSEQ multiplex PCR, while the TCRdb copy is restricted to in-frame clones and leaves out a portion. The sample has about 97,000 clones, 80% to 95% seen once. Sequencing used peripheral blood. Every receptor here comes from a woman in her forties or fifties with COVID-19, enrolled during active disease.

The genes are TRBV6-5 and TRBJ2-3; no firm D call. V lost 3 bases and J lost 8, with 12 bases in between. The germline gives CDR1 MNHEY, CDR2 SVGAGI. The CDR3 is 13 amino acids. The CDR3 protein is CASSYGSLSTQYF. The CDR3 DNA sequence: TGTGCCAGCAGTTATGGCTCGTTAAGTACGCAGTATTTT.

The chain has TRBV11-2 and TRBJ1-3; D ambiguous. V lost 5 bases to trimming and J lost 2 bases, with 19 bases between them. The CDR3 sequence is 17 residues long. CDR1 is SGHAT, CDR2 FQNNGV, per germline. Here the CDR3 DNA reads TGTGCCAGCAGCCCTCTAGTAGGTTCCCCGGCTGGAAACACCATATATTTT. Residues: CASSPLVGSPAGNTIYF.

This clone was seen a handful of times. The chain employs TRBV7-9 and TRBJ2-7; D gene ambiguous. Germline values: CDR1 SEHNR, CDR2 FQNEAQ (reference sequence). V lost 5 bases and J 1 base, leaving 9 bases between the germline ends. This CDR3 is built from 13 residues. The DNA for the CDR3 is TGTGCCAGCAGCGCGCCGATTTCCTACGAGCAGTACTTC. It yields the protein CASSAPISYEQYF.

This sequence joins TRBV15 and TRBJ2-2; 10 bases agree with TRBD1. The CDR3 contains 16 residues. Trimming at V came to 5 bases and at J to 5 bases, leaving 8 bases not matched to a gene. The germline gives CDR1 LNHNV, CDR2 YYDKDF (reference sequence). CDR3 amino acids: CATSGAGTGETGELFF. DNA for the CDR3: TGTGCCACCAGCGGAGCCGGGACAGGGGAGACCGGGGAGCTGTTTTTT. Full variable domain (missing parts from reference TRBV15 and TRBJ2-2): DAMVIQNPRYQVTQFGKPVTLSCSQTLNHNVMYWYQQKSSQAPKLLFHYYDKDFNNEADTPDNFQSRRPNTSFCFLDIRSPGLGDTAMYLCATSGAGTGETGELFFGEGSRLTVL.

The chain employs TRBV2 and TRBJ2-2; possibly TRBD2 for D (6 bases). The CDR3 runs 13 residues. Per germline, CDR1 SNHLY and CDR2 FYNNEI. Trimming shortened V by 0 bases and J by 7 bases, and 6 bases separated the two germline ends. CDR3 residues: CASSEARGGELFF. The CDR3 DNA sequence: TGTGCCAGCAGTGAAGCGCGGGGCGGGGAGCTGTTTTTT.

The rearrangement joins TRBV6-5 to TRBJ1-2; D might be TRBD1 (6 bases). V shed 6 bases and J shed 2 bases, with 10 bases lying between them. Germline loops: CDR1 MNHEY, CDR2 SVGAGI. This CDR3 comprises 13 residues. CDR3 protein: CASSTGLNYGYTF. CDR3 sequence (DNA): TGTGCCAGCAGCACAGGGTTGAACTATGGCTACACCTTC.